The 15 T cell receptor beta chains in this list originate from one sample, sequenced in a study of blood T cell repertoires in COVID-19 (TCRdb year 2020). Library construction relied on the immunoSEQ multiplex PCR assay. The immuneACCESS repertoire file appears here via TCRdb, limited to in-frame rearrangements. These files lack a portion of the clones; in checked studies, under half of the deficit traces to unresolved V genes, and the cause of the others is not known. The sample includes roughly 140,000 clones, with 84% observed a single time. The ten biggest clones cover 5.5% to 8% of the sample. Sequenced input: peripheral blood. These receptors all come from a woman between 45 and 65 years old in a cohort sampled during active or convalescent COVID-19.

CDR3 DNA: TGTGCCTGGAGCCCGACTATGAACACTGAAGCTTTCTTT. Translation gives CAWSPTMNTEAFF. The rearrangement links TRBV30 to TRBJ1-1; D is unclear. Trimming cost V 3 bases and J 0 bases, with 8 bases left between them. From germline, CDR1 is GTSNPN and CDR2 SVGIG (reference sequence). The CDR3 covers 13 residues.

V is TRBV13 and J is TRBJ1-3; D possibly corresponds to TRBD1 (5 bases). Per germline, CDR1 PRHDT and CDR2 FYEKMQ (reference sequence). This CDR3 has 15 amino acids. V gave up 2 bases and J gave up 4 bases, with 12 bases separating them. The CDR3 DNA is TGTGCCAGCAGCTTAAAAGTGGCAGGGGGAAACACCATATATTTT. Its protein product is CASSLKVAGGNTIYF. The full variable domain, rest sourced from reference TRBV13 and TRBJ1-3, is AAGVIQSPRHLIKEKRETATLKCYPIPRHDTVYWYQQGPGQDPQFLISFYEKMQSDKGSIPDRFSAQQFSDYHSELNMSSLELGDSALYFCASSLKVAGGNTIYFGEGSWLTVV.

DNA of the CDR3: TGTGCCAGCAGTCCACTGACTAGCGGGGGTCTCACAGATACGCAGTATTTT. Amino acid sequence: CASSPLTSGGLTDTQYF. The chain employs TRBV6-2 or TRBV6-3 and TRBJ2-3, with TRBD2 matching 12 bases. In germline, CDR1 is MNHEY, CDR2 SVGEGT. After removal of 5 bases from V and 2 bases from J, the junction contained 8 bases not matched to a gene. This CDR3 is built from 17 residues.

The V and J genes are TRBV3-1 (or the pseudogene TRBV3-2) and TRBJ1-3; 7 bases fit TRBD1. With 0 bases clipped from V and 2 bases from J, the junction kept 4 bases outside the gene matches. The germline CDR1 and CDR2 sequences are LGHDT and YNNKEL (reference sequence). The CDR3 consists of 16 residues. CDR3: CASSQDEGAPGNTIYF. CDR3 DNA: TGTGCCAGCAGCCAAGATGAGGGGGCGCCTGGAAACACCATATATTTT.

The gene calls are TRBV7-2 and TRBJ2-7, with 11 bases fitting TRBD2. This CDR3 is 14 amino acids long. Germline CDR1 and CDR2: SGHTA and FQGNSA. V trimming: 5 bases; J trimming: 5 bases; junction bases outside the gene matches: 5. The CDR3 here is CASSPSGGINEQYF. DNA of the CDR3: TGTGCCAGCAGCCCTAGCGGGGGGATCAACGAGCAGTACTTC.

The J gene is TRBJ1-2, the V gene TRBV4-3, with no clear D. V shed 0 bases and J shed 7 bases, with 12 bases lying between them. CDR1 is LGHNA and CDR2 is YSLEER in the germline V gene. The CDR3 covers 14 residues. DNA for the CDR3: TGCGCCAGCAGCCAAGACAGAGGGAATGGTGGCTACACCTTC. This translates into CASSQDRGNGGYTF.

The chain employs TRBV6-5 and TRBJ2-3, with a weak D call TRBD2 (6 bases). Trimming removed 5 bases from V and 11 bases from J, with 14 bases in between. CDR1 MNHEY and CDR2 SVGAGI come from the germline V gene. The CDR3 spans 12 residues. CDR3 sequence (DNA): TGTGCCAGCAGTCCGAGTCGGCGGGGGCAGTATTTT. It encodes CASSPSRRGQYF.

The V gene is TRBV6-5, the J gene TRBJ2-1; D uncertain. The length of the CDR3 is 12 residues. V gave up 7 bases and J gave up 4 bases, with 8 bases separating them. Germline-derived CDR1 and CDR2 are MNHEY and SVGAGI. CDR3 sequence reads: CASKSLYNEQFF. DNA of the CDR3: TGTGCCAGCAAGAGCCTGTACAATGAGCAGTTCTTC.

The chain combines TRBV19 with TRBJ2-3, with D possibly being TRBD2 (7 bases). The germline V gene encodes CDR1 LNHDA and CDR2 SQIVND (reference sequence). The CDR3 has 14 amino acids. Here the CDR3 DNA reads TGTGCTATCAGTCCTGGGGGGGGCCCAGATACGCAGTATTTT. Translation: CAISPGGGPDTQYF. Full variable domain (missing parts from reference TRBV19 and TRBJ2-3): DGGITQSPKYLFRKEGQNVTLSCEQNLNHDAMYWYRQDPGQGLRLIYYSQIVNDFQKGDIAEGYSVSREKKESFPLTVTSAQKNPTAFYLCAISPGGGPDTQYFGPGTRLTVL.

This chain connects TRBV4-1 to TRBJ1-6; D not resolved. CDR1 MGHRA and CDR2 YSYEKL come from the germline V gene. Trimming cost V 0 bases and J 2 bases, with 11 bases left between them. The CDR3 is made up of 17 amino acids. The CDR3 is CASSQEAGVTYNSPLHF. Written as DNA, the CDR3 is TGCGCCAGCAGCCAAGAGGCGGGAGTGACCTATAATTCACCCCTCCACTTT.

The count of this clone is one. This rearrangement joins TRBV5-1 to TRBJ2-7; 10 bases map to TRBD1. The germline gives CDR1 SGHRS, CDR2 YFSETQ. The junction had 4 bases not matched to a gene; V was cut back by 2 bases and J by 2 bases. CDR3 size: 15 residues. The CDR3 nucleotides read TGCGCCAGCAGCTTAGGAGGGACAGGGGCCTACGAGCAGTACTTC. This sequence encodes CASSLGGTGAYEQYF.

The chain is built from TRBV7-3 and TRBJ2-1; possible D gene TRBD2, 6 bases. Germline values: CDR1 SGHTA, CDR2 FQGTGA. The CDR3 extends over 15 amino acids. V lost 4 bases and J lost 6, with 16 bases in between. For the CDR3, the DNA is TGTGCCAGCAGCTCCGGGGACTTCCGCCTCAATGAGCAGTTCTTC. This encodes CASSSGDFRLNEQFF. The full variable domain, with the rest looked up from reference TRBV7-3 and TRBJ2-1, is GAGVSQTPSNKVTEKGKYVELRCDPISGHTALYWYRQSLGQGPEFLIYFQGTGAADDSGLPNDRFFAVRPEGSVSTLKIQRTERGDSAVYLCASSSGDFRLNEQFFGPGTRLTVL.

The V and J genes are TRBV5-1 and TRBJ2-1; tentatively, D is TRBD1 (7 bases). There are 15 residues in the CDR3. CDR1 and CDR2 from the germline V gene are SGHRS and YFSETQ. V was cut by 3 bases and J by 6 bases, with 16 bases left in between. Written as DNA, the CDR3 is TGCGCCAGCAGCTCCCAACCCCAGGGGGGCAATGAGCAGTTCTTC. Residues: CASSSQPQGGNEQFF.

The genes are TRBV7-3 and TRBJ2-1, with a tentative D call TRBD1 (6 bases). The CDR3 has 15 amino acids. Trimming left V 5 bases short and J 2 bases short, with 13 bases between. Germline V CDR1 and CDR2: SGHTA, FQGTGA. CDR3 bases: TGTGCCAGCAGCCCCCAGGGGCAGACCTACAATGAGCAGTTCTTC. This sequence encodes CASSPQGQTYNEQFF.

The chain is built from TRBV5-1 and TRBJ2-2; weak D call: TRBD1 (6 bases). Trimming took 6 bases from V and 0 from J, leaving 12 bases between them. The CDR3 totals 15 residues. Germline V CDR1 and CDR2: SGHRS, YFSETQ. The CDR3 sequence is CASKTGRANTGELFF. DNA for the CDR3: TGCGCCAGCAAAACAGGGCGGGCGAACACCGGGGAGCTGTTTTTT.